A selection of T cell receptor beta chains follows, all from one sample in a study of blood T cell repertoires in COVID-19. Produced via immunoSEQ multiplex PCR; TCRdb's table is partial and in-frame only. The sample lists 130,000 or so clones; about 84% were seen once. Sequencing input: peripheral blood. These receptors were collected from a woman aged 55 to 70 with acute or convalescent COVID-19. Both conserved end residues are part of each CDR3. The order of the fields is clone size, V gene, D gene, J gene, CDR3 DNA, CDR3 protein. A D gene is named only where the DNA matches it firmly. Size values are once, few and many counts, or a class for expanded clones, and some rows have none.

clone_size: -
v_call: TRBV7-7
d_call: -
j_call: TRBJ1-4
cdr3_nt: TGTGCCAGCAGCACTGGCCGGGGGGTGACTAATGAAAAACTGTTTTTT
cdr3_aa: CASSTGRGVTNEKLFF

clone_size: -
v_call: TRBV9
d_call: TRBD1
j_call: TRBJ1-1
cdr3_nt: TGTGCCAGCAGCGCCGGACAGGGGAGCACTGAAGCTTTCTTT
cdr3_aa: CASSAGQGSTEAFF

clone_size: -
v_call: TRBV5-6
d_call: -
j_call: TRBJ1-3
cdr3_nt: TGTGCCAGCAGCTTGGGAGGGAGAGGAAGGAACACCATATATTTT
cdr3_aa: CASSLGGRGRNTIYF

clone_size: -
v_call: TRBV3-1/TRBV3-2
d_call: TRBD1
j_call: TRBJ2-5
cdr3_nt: TGTGCCAGCAGCCCGAGGGGGCCGGGCGGGACCCAGTACTTC
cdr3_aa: CASSPRGPGGTQYF

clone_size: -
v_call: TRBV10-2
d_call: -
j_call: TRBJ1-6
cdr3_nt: TGCGCCAGCGTGGGAGCACAGTATAATTCACCCCTCCACTTT
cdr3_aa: CASVGAQYNSPLHF

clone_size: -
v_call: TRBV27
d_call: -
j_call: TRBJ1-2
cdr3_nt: TGTGCCAGCAGTTCGACCTCCACAGGGAGAGGGTCGAACTATGGCTACACCTTC
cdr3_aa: CASSSTSTGRGSNYGYTF

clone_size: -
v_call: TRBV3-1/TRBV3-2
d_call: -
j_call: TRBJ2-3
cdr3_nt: TGTGCCAGCAGCCAAGGGACGGGGGTTACAGATACGCAGTATTTT
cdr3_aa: CASSQGTGVTDTQYF

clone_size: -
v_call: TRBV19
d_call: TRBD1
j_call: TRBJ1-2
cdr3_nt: TGTGCCAGTAGCCCGGACAGGGGATCTCATGGCTACACCTTC
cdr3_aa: CASSPDRGSHGYTF

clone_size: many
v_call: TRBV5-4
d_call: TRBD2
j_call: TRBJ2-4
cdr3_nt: TGTGCCAGCAGCCTTAGCGGGGGGACCTCAAACATTCAGTACTTC
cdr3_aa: CASSLSGGTSNIQYF

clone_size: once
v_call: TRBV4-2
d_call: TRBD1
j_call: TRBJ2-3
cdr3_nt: TGTGCCAGCAGCCGCGGGACAGGGGATACGCAGTATTTT
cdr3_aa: CASSRGTGDTQYF

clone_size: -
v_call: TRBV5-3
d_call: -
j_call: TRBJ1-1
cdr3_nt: TGTGCCGGGCCTGGACAAACGAACACTGAAGCTTTCTTT
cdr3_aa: CAGPGQTNTEAFF

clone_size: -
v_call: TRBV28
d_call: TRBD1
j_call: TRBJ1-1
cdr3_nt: TGTGCCAGCACGGGACAGGGGAACACTGAAGCTTTCTTT
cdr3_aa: CASTGQGNTEAFF

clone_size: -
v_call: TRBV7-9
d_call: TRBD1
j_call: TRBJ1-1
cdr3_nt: TGTGCCAGCAGCACAGGGACAGTCAACACTGAAGCTTTCTTT
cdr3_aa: CASSTGTVNTEAFF

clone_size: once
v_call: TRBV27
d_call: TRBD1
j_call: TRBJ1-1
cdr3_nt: TGTGCCAGCAGTTCACAGGGGGCCGAGGGCACTGAAGCTTTCTTT
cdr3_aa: CASSSQGAEGTEAFF

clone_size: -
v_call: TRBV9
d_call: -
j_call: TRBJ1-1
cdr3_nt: TGTGCCAGCAGCCCAGGGGACACTGAAGCTTTCTTT
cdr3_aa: CASSPGDTEAFF

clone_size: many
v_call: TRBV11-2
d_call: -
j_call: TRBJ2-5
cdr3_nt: TGTGCCGCCTCGGTCGGGGGGCTGCAAGAGACCCAGTACTTC
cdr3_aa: CAASVGGLQETQYF

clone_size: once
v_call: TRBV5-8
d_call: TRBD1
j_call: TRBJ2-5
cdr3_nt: TGTGCCAGCAGCTTTGACAGGGGGAAAGAGACCCAGTACTTC
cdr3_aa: CASSFDRGKETQYF

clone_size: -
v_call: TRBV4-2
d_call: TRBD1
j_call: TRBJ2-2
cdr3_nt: TGTGCCAGCAGCCAAGATCCTCGACAGGGTCTGAACACCGGGGAGCTGTTTTTT
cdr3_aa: CASSQDPRQGLNTGELFF

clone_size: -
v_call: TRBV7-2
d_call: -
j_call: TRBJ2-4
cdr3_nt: TGTGCCAGCAGCTTGGGCGGGAACATTCAGTACTTC
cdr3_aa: CASSLGGNIQYF

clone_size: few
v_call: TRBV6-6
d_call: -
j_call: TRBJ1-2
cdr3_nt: TGTGCCAGCGGCGGGGTTCCATCGTTCTATGGCTACACCTTC
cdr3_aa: CASGGVPSFYGYTF

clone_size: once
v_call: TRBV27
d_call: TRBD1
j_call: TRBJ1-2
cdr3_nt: TGTGCCAGCAGTCTCCGACAGGGAAATGTGTATGGCTACACCTTC
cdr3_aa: CASSLRQGNVYGYTF

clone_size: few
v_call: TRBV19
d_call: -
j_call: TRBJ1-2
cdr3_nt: TGTGCCAGTAGTTCGCAGGGAGGTGGCTACACCTTC
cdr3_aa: CASSSQGGGYTF

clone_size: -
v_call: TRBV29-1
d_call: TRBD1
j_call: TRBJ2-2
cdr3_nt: TGCAGCGTCCAACAGGGGCCCGGGGAGCTGTTTTTT
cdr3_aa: CSVQQGPGELFF

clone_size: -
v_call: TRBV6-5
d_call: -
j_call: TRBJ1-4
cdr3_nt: TGTGCCAGCAGTATCAGGGTTTTACCCGAAAAACTGTTTTTT
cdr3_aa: CASSIRVLPEKLFF

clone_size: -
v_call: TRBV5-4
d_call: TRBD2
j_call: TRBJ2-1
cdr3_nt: TGTGCCATCCCGAATAGCGGGGGGGACAATGAGCAGTTCTTC
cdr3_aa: CAIPNSGGDNEQFF

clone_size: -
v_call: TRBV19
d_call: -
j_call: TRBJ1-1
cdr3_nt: TGTGCCAGTAGTTCCAGAGGGTTCACTGAAGCTTTCTTT
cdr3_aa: CASSSRGFTEAFF

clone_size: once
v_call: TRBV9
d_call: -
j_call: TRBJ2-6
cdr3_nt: TGTGCCAGCAGCGTAGAGGGGGCTGGGGCCAACGTCCTGACTTTC
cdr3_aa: CASSVEGAGANVLTF

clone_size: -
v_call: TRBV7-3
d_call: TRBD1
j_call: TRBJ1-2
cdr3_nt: TGTGCCAGCAGCTTAGGGACAGAAACTGGCTACACCTTC
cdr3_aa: CASSLGTETGYTF

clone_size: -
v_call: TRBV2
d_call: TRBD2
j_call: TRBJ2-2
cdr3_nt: TGTGCCACCCTGATGGGACTAGCGGGGCCGAACACCGGGGAGCTGTTTTTT
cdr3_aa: CATLMGLAGPNTGELFF

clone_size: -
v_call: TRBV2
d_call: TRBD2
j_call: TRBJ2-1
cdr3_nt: TGTGCCAGCAGCGTCACTAGCGGGGGTAATGAGCAGTTCTTC
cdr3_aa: CASSVTSGGNEQFF

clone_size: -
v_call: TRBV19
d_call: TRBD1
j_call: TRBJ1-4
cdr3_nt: TGTGCCAGTAGAGTCGGGACAGGGGCCACTAATGAAAAACTGTTTTTT
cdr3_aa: CASRVGTGATNEKLFF

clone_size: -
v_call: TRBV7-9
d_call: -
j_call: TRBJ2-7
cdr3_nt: TGTGCCAGCAGCTCCTTCTTCTACGAGCAGTACTTC
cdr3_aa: CASSSFFYEQYF

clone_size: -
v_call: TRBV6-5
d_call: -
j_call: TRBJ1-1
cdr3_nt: TGTGCCAGCAGTTACTCGATGGGGAGCCGCACTGAAGCTTTCTTT
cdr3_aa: CASSYSMGSRTEAFF

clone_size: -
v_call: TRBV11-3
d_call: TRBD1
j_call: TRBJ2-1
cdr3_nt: TGTGCCAGCAGCTTAGGTGGACAGGGGGGGGGCGGTGAGCAGTTCTTC
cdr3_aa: CASSLGGQGGGGEQFF

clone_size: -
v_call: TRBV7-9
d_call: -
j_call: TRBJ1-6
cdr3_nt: TGTGCCAGCAGCTTAGGGCTAGATAATTCACCCCTCCACTTT
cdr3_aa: CASSLGLDNSPLHF

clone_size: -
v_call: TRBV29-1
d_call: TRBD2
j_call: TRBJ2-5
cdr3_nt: TGCAGCGTTTCACGGACTAGCTCGGTCCAAGAGACCCAGTACTTC
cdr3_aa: CSVSRTSSVQETQYF

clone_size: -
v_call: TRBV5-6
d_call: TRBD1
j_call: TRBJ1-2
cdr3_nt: TGTGCCAGCAGCGAAGGGACAGAAAATGGCTACACCTTC
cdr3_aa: CASSEGTENGYTF

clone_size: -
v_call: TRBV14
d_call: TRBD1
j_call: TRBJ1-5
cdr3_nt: TGTGCCAGCAGCCAAGCAGGGGGCCCCAATCAGCCCCAGCATTTT
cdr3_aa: CASSQAGGPNQPQHF

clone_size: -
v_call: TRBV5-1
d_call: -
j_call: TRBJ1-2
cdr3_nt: TGCGCCAGCAGCTTGGCCAGGGCTGGTGGCTACACCTTC
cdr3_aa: CASSLARAGGYTF

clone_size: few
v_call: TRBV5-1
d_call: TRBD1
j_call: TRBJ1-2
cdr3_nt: TGCGCCAGCAGCTTGGAGGGGGCCACTGGCGATGGCTACACCTTC
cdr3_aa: CASSLEGATGDGYTF

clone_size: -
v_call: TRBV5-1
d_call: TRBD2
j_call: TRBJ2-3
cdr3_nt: TGCGCCAGCAGCTCGACTAGCGGGGGGGCCGCAGATACGCAGTATTTT
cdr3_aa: CASSSTSGGAADTQYF

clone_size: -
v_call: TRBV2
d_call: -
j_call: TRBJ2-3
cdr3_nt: TGTGCCAGCAGCTGGTTGGCAGAAAGCACAGATACGCAGTATTTT
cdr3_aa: CASSWLAESTDTQYF

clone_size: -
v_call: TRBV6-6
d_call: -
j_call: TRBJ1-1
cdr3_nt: TGTGCCAGCAGTCCATTAACTCCCGCGGACAGCCCGAACACTGAAGCTTTCTTT
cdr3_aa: CASSPLTPADSPNTEAFF

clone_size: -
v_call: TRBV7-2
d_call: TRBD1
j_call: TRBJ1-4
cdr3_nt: TGTGCCAGCAGCTTACCCCGGACAGGGGGCGTCGATGAAAAACTGTTTTTT
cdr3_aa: CASSLPRTGGVDEKLFF

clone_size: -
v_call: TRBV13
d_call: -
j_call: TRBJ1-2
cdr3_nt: TGTGCCAGCAGCTTATGGGGCTGGGGAGGCTACACCTTC
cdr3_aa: CASSLWGWGGYTF

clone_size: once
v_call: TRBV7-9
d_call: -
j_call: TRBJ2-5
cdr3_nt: TGTGCCAGCACCCCGTCTTGGGAGGCAGAGACCCAGTACTTC
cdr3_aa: CASTPSWEAETQYF

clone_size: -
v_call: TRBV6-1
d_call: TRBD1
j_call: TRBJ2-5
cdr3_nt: TGTGCCAGCAGTGAAGTGGACAGGGATACCCAGTACTTC
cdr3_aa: CASSEVDRDTQYF

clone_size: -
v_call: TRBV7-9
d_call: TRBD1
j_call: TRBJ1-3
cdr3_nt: TGTGCCGGCTCGACAGGGGCCCTCTCTGGAAACACCATATATTTT
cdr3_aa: CAGSTGALSGNTIYF

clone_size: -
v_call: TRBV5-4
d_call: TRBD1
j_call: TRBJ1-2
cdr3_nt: TGTGCCAGCGCCCCCCAGGGGGACTATGGCTACACCTTC
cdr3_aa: CASAPQGDYGYTF

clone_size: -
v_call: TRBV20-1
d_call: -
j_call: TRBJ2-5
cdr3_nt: TGCAGCCCTAAAGGGGGTGAGACCCAGTACTTC
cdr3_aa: CSPKGGETQYF

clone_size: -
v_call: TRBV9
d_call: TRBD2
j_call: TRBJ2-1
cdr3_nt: TGTGCCAGCAGCGTATTGCCCGGGGGGGGGCTGGATGAGCAGTTCTTC
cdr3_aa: CASSVLPGGGLDEQFF

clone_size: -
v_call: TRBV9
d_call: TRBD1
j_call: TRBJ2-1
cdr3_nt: TGTGCCAGCAGCGACGGGACAGCCTCCTACAATGAGCAGTTCTTC
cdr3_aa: CASSDGTASYNEQFF

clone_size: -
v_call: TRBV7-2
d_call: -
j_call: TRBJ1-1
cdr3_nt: TGTGCCAGCAGCTTACTCCGGGACACTGAAGCTTTCTTT
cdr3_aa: CASSLLRDTEAFF

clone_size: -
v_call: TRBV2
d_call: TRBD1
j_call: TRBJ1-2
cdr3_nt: TGTGCCAGCAGGGGGGAGACAGGGGCCTATGGCTACACCTTC
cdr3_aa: CASRGETGAYGYTF

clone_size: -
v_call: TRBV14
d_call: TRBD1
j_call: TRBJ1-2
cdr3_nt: TGTGCCAGCAGCCAAAAGCGGACAGGAGCCCTATCTAACTATGGCTACACCTTC
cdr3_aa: CASSQKRTGALSNYGYTF